This T cell receptor (beta chain) stems from a study of control samples from healthy donors and cancer patients. The assay was immunoSEQ multiplex PCR, and TCRdb's table has in-frame clones only and misses some. The sample has fewer than 200,000 clones; about 90% are singletons. The CDR3 length is 15 residues. CDR1 SGDLS and CDR2 YYNGEE come from the germline V gene. Trimming shortened V by 3 bases and J by 3 bases, and 15 bases separated the two germline ends. Specimen: blood. The chain couples TRBV9 to TRBJ1-2; perhaps TRBD1 as D (5 bases). The source of this sequence is a man younger than 45 in good health. This chain's CDR3 is CASSDPGRGDYGYTF. The CDR3 DNA sequence: TGTGCCAGCAGCGACCCTGGGAGGGGCGACTATGGCTACACCTTC.